These T cell receptor beta chains were read from a single sample in a study of blood T cell repertoires in COVID-19. Generated by immunoSEQ multiplex PCR, the TCRdb table keeps only in-frame clones and is missing some. The profile shows under 200,000 clones, approximately 79% of them singletons. The sequenced sample was PBMCs or T cells enriched from blood (not recorded which). The source is a woman aged 55-69 years with acute COVID-19. Each CDR3 is given with its conserved first and last residue. A D gene is named only where the DNA matches it firmly. Only part of the rows carry a size: once, few, many, or a class if the clone is expanded.

CDR3 DNA: TGTGCCAGCAGCGCCCTGGACAGGGTTCGAGAGACCCAGTACTTC
CDR3 protein: CASSALDRVRETQYF
clone size: NA
J gene: TRBJ2-5
D gene: TRBD1
V gene: TRBV5-6

CDR3 DNA: TGTGCCAGCAGCCCGTATCAACAGCCCTCGGGCTACACCTTC
CDR3 protein: CASSPYQQPSGYTF
clone size: once
J gene: TRBJ1-2
D gene: NA
V gene: TRBV7-9

CDR3 DNA: TGCGCCAGCAGCCCGTACAGGGGCCAAAGCTCCTATAATTCACCCCTCCACTTT
CDR3 protein: CASSPYRGQSSYNSPLHF
clone size: once
J gene: TRBJ1-6
D gene: TRBD1
V gene: TRBV5-1

CDR3 DNA: TGTGCCAGCAGCTCGTACAGGGGGCGCCTATCTCACGGGGAGCTGTTTTTT
CDR3 protein: CASSSYRGRLSHGELFF
clone size: NA
J gene: TRBJ2-2
D gene: TRBD1
V gene: TRBV11-2

CDR3 DNA: TGTGCCAGCAGTTATACAGAATTGAACACTGAAGCTTTCTTT
CDR3 protein: CASSYTELNTEAFF
clone size: NA
J gene: TRBJ1-1
D gene: NA
V gene: TRBV6-2/TRBV6-3

CDR3 DNA: TGTGCCACCAGCAGAGATAGTACGGAAGAGACCCAGTACTTC
CDR3 protein: CATSRDSTEETQYF
clone size: NA
J gene: TRBJ2-5
D gene: NA
V gene: TRBV15

CDR3 DNA: TGCAGCGTCCCCCTGGGGGGTGATTATGGCTACACCTTC
CDR3 protein: CSVPLGGDYGYTF
clone size: NA
J gene: TRBJ1-2
D gene: NA
V gene: TRBV29-1

CDR3 DNA: TGTGCCAGCAGTACGGGGACTAGCTGGTCCTCCTACAATGAGCAGTTCTTC
CDR3 protein: CASSTGTSWSSYNEQFF
clone size: NA
J gene: TRBJ2-1
D gene: TRBD2
V gene: TRBV6-2/TRBV6-3

CDR3 DNA: TGTGCCAGTACAGCCCGGGTTGCGTTGAACACTGAAGCTTTCTTT
CDR3 protein: CASTARVALNTEAFF
clone size: few
J gene: TRBJ1-1
D gene: NA
V gene: TRBV19

CDR3 DNA: TGCGCCAGCAGCCACTCTACGAACACCGGGGAGCTGTTTTTT
CDR3 protein: CASSHSTNTGELFF
clone size: NA
J gene: TRBJ2-2
D gene: NA
V gene: TRBV4-3

CDR3 DNA: TGCGCCAGCAGCTTGGCCGGGACAGGGAGCTTTAGCTATAATTCACCCCTCCACTTT
CDR3 protein: CASSLAGTGSFSYNSPLHF
clone size: NA
J gene: TRBJ1-6
D gene: TRBD1
V gene: TRBV5-1

CDR3 DNA: TGTGCCACCAGCAGACAGGGGGGCGGCGTCACAGATACGCAGTATTTT
CDR3 protein: CATSRQGGGVTDTQYF
clone size: NA
J gene: TRBJ2-3
D gene: NA
V gene: TRBV15

CDR3 DNA: TGTGCCAGCACCCACGGGGGACAGGCCTTTGGGCCTGAAGCTTTCTTT
CDR3 protein: CASTHGGQAFGPEAFF
clone size: NA
J gene: TRBJ1-1
D gene: TRBD1
V gene: TRBV6-6

CDR3 DNA: TGTGCCAGTAGGGACAGGAGCTCTGGAAACACCATATATTTT
CDR3 protein: CASRDRSSGNTIYF
clone size: NA
J gene: TRBJ1-3
D gene: TRBD1
V gene: TRBV19

CDR3 DNA: TGTGCCAGTAACAACAGGCAACTCAATCAGCCCCAGCATTTT
CDR3 protein: CASNNRQLNQPQHF
clone size: NA
J gene: TRBJ1-5
D gene: NA
V gene: TRBV19

CDR3 DNA: TGTGCCACCAGTGATTCCGGACAGGGGGCAGATACGCAGTATTTT
CDR3 protein: CATSDSGQGADTQYF
clone size: NA
J gene: TRBJ2-3
D gene: TRBD1
V gene: TRBV24-1

CDR3 DNA: TGCGCCAGCAGCCAAGGGGCGGGGGGCTACACCTTC
CDR3 protein: CASSQGAGGYTF
clone size: NA
J gene: TRBJ1-2
D gene: NA
V gene: TRBV4-3